A selection of T cell receptor beta chains follows, all from one sample in a study of regulatory T cells in long-lasting Graves disease. MiXCR, applied by TCRdb to the multiplex PCR reads, yields one record per CDR3 protein. The table records 700,000 or so distinct CDR3 sequences, around 30% of them present only once. Specimen: peripheral blood mononuclear cells (PBMCs), collected when the disease was refractory, from a patient treated with antithyroid drugs. Source of these receptors: a female donor with Graves disease. The CDR3 runs from the conserved cysteine through the conserved F or W. Fields, in order: CDR3 protein, CDR3 DNA, V gene, clone size, D gene, J gene. The D gene is left open where the match is weak. Some rows mark clone size as missing; the rest say once, few, many or name a class of expanded clone.

cdr3_aa: CAWSVRKWETHNEQFF
cdr3_nt: TGTGCCTGGAGTGTACGCAAGTGGGAGACCCACAATGAGCAGTTCTTC
v_call: TRBV30
clone_size: .
d_call: .
j_call: TRBJ2-1

cdr3_aa: CASSPSGASTEAFF
cdr3_nt: TGCGCCAGCAGCCCCTCAGGGGCCTCGACTGAAGCTTTCTTT
v_call: TRBV5-1
clone_size: .
d_call: .
j_call: TRBJ1-1

cdr3_aa: CASSSRPNEKLFF
cdr3_nt: TGTGCCAGCAGCTCTCGACCTAATGAAAAACTGTTTTTT
v_call: TRBV11-2
clone_size: many
d_call: .
j_call: TRBJ1-4

cdr3_aa: CASSLYPRSGGNQPQHF
cdr3_nt: TGTGCCAGCAGTTTATACCCCCGCAGTGGGGGCAATCAGCCCCAGCATTTT
v_call: TRBV27
clone_size: .
d_call: .
j_call: TRBJ1-5

cdr3_aa: CASSLKAGQETQYF
cdr3_nt: TGTGCCAGCAGCTTGAAGGCAGGGCAAGAGACCCAGTACTTC
v_call: TRBV5-4
clone_size: many
d_call: .
j_call: TRBJ2-5

cdr3_aa: CASSRYGGQFTGELFF
cdr3_nt: TGTGCCAGCAGCCGATACGGTGGACAATTCACCGGGGAGCTGTTTTTT
v_call: TRBV12-3/TRBV12-4
clone_size: .
d_call: .
j_call: TRBJ2-2

cdr3_aa: CASSWAAGRRNTEAFF
cdr3_nt: TGTGCCAGCAGTTGGGCCGCTGGACGGAGGAACACTGAAGCTTTCTTT
v_call: TRBV6-2/TRBV6-3
clone_size: .
d_call: .
j_call: TRBJ1-1

cdr3_aa: CASSQGPGFNQPQHF
cdr3_nt: TGTGCCAGCAGCCAAGGGCCGGGGTTCAATCAGCCCCAGCATTTT
v_call: TRBV12-3/TRBV12-4
clone_size: .
d_call: .
j_call: TRBJ1-5

cdr3_aa: CASSRGQGALTEAFF
cdr3_nt: TGTGCCAGTAGTAGGGGACAGGGGGCGCTTACTGAAGCTTTCTTT
v_call: TRBV19
clone_size: .
d_call: TRBD1
j_call: TRBJ1-1

cdr3_aa: CANTRDGRDEQYF
cdr3_nt: TGTGCCAACACCAGGGACGGTCGGGACGAGCAGTACTTC
v_call: TRBV6-1
clone_size: .
d_call: .
j_call: TRBJ2-7

cdr3_aa: CASSALTGGRAFF
cdr3_nt: TGTGCCAGCAGCGCCCTAACAGGGGGGAGAGCTTTCTTT
v_call: TRBV9
clone_size: .
d_call: TRBD1
j_call: TRBJ1-1

cdr3_aa: CASSLTLGTPNEKLFF
cdr3_nt: TGTGCCAGCAGTCTAACTCTGGGAACCCCAAATGAAAAACTGTTTTTT
v_call: TRBV28
clone_size: .
d_call: .
j_call: TRBJ1-4

cdr3_aa: CASSPWDVLEAFF
cdr3_nt: TGTGCCAGCAGCCCCTGGGACGTGCTTGAAGCTTTCTTT
v_call: TRBV28
clone_size: many
d_call: .
j_call: TRBJ1-1

cdr3_aa: CASSDTSEQYF
cdr3_nt: TGTGCCAGCAGCGATACTAGCGAGCAGTACTTC
v_call: TRBV7-2
clone_size: .
d_call: .
j_call: TRBJ2-7

cdr3_aa: CASSSLRDRENGELFF
cdr3_nt: TGTGCCAGCAGTTCGCTCCGGGACAGGGAGAACGGGGAGCTGTTTTTT
v_call: TRBV27
clone_size: .
d_call: TRBD1
j_call: TRBJ2-2

cdr3_aa: CASRRTGSSGNTIYF
cdr3_nt: TGTGCCAGCAGGCGGACAGGTAGCTCTGGAAACACCATATATTTT
v_call: TRBV3-1
clone_size: .
d_call: TRBD1
j_call: TRBJ1-3

cdr3_aa: CATSRDLRTDNTEAFF
cdr3_nt: TGTGCCACCAGCAGAGATCTCAGGACAGACAACACTGAAGCTTTCTTT
v_call: TRBV15
clone_size: few
d_call: .
j_call: TRBJ1-1

cdr3_aa: CASSLLGRWETQYF
cdr3_nt: TGTGCCAGCAGTTTATTAGGGAGATGGGAGACCCAGTACTTC
v_call: TRBV28
clone_size: many
d_call: .
j_call: TRBJ2-5

cdr3_aa: CASSWGLGTTYEQYF
cdr3_nt: TGCGCCAGCAGCTGGGGATTGGGCACAACCTACGAGCAGTACTTC
v_call: TRBV5-1
clone_size: once
d_call: .
j_call: TRBJ2-7

cdr3_aa: CASSLGASGRTEQYF
cdr3_nt: TGTGCCAGCAGCTTAGGTGCTAGCGGGAGAACCGAGCAGTACTTC
v_call: TRBV11-2
clone_size: .
d_call: TRBD2
j_call: TRBJ2-7

cdr3_aa: CAWSPSGLGGLYTF
cdr3_nt: TGTGCCTGGAGTCCCTCGGGACTTGGGGGTCTCTACACCTTC
v_call: TRBV30
clone_size: few
d_call: .
j_call: TRBJ1-2

cdr3_aa: CASSLPSTGYGYTF
cdr3_nt: TGTGCCAGCAGCCTCCCCTCCACAGGTTATGGCTACACCTTC
v_call: TRBV12-3/TRBV12-4
clone_size: .
d_call: .
j_call: TRBJ1-2

cdr3_aa: CASSSGTSGSAEQFF
cdr3_nt: TGTGCCAGCAGTTCGGGGACTAGCGGGAGTGCTGAGCAGTTCTTC
v_call: TRBV27
clone_size: .
d_call: TRBD2
j_call: TRBJ2-1

cdr3_aa: CASSATRGGGEKLFF
cdr3_nt: TGTGCCAGCAGCGCCACCAGGGGAGGAGGGGAAAAACTGTTTTTT
v_call: TRBV6-1
clone_size: .
d_call: .
j_call: TRBJ1-4

cdr3_aa: CASSYFTGDDQNIQYF
cdr3_nt: TGTGCCAGCAGTTACTTCACAGGGGATGACCAAAACATTCAGTACTTC
v_call: TRBV6-2/TRBV6-3
clone_size: few
d_call: TRBD1
j_call: TRBJ2-4

cdr3_aa: CASSTRTASGDGYTF
cdr3_nt: TGTGCCAGCAGCACAAGGACAGCCAGCGGAGACGGCTACACCTTC
v_call: TRBV5-4
clone_size: .
d_call: .
j_call: TRBJ1-2

cdr3_aa: CATRQLPVRGYTF
cdr3_nt: TGTGCCACCCGACAGCTGCCGGTTAGGGGCTACACCTTC
v_call: TRBV12-3/TRBV12-4
clone_size: .
d_call: .
j_call: TRBJ1-2

cdr3_aa: CASRLAGQEGGYTF
cdr3_nt: TGTGCCAGCAGGCTAGCAGGACAGGAAGGTGGCTACACCTTC
v_call: TRBV12-3/TRBV12-4
clone_size: many
d_call: TRBD1
j_call: TRBJ1-2

cdr3_aa: CASSFVHPRGRGLGYEQYF
cdr3_nt: TGTGCCAGCAGTTTTGTACATCCCCGGGGCAGGGGTTTGGGTTACGAGCAGTACTTC
v_call: TRBV28
clone_size: .
d_call: .
j_call: TRBJ2-7

cdr3_aa: CASKRTGNSNQPQHF
cdr3_nt: TGTGCCAGCAAGAGGACAGGGAATAGCAATCAGCCCCAGCATTTT
v_call: TRBV2
clone_size: .
d_call: TRBD1
j_call: TRBJ1-5

cdr3_aa: CASSASDGNEAFF
cdr3_nt: TGTGCCAGCAGCGCTTCGGACGGAAATGAAGCTTTCTTT
v_call: TRBV7-3
clone_size: few
d_call: .
j_call: TRBJ1-1

cdr3_aa: CRERQGSTDTQYF
cdr3_nt: TGCAGAGAAAGACAGGGGAGCACAGATACGCAGTATTTT
v_call: TRBV29-1
clone_size: few
d_call: TRBD1
j_call: TRBJ2-3

cdr3_aa: CASRARGDAYEQYF
cdr3_nt: TGTGCCAGCAGGGCAAGAGGGGACGCGTACGAGCAGTACTTC
v_call: TRBV2
clone_size: many
d_call: .
j_call: TRBJ2-7

cdr3_aa: CAISEGQGHGQPQHF
cdr3_nt: TGTGCCATCAGTGAGGGACAGGGACACGGTCAGCCCCAGCATTTT
v_call: TRBV10-3
clone_size: .
d_call: TRBD1
j_call: TRBJ1-5

cdr3_aa: CASRKIEGADSPLHF
cdr3_nt: TGTGCCAGCAGAAAGATAGAGGGAGCGGATTCACCCCTCCACTTT
v_call: TRBV6-1
clone_size: few
d_call: .
j_call: TRBJ1-6

cdr3_aa: CAWSPGTGYKGNTEAFF
cdr3_nt: TGTGCCTGGAGTCCCGGGACAGGGTACAAGGGAAACACTGAAGCTTTCTTT
v_call: TRBV30
clone_size: .
d_call: TRBD1
j_call: TRBJ1-1

cdr3_aa: CASSLLESGRETQYF
cdr3_nt: TGTGCCAGCAGCTTACTCGAGTCAGGGAGGGAGACCCAGTACTTC
v_call: TRBV7-9
clone_size: few
d_call: .
j_call: TRBJ2-5

cdr3_aa: CASSSEDRREETQYF
cdr3_nt: TGTGCCAGCAGCTCTGAGGACAGGCGGGAAGAGACCCAGTACTTC
v_call: TRBV6-1
clone_size: few
d_call: TRBD1
j_call: TRBJ2-5

cdr3_aa: CASSYSITGGYTEAFF
cdr3_nt: TGTGCCAGCAGTTACTCGATCACAGGGGGGTACACTGAAGCTTTCTTT
v_call: TRBV10-3
clone_size: .
d_call: TRBD1
j_call: TRBJ1-1

cdr3_aa: CASSLRGEGWDQPQHF
cdr3_nt: TGTGCCAGCAGCTTACGGGGGGAGGGGTGGGATCAGCCCCAGCATTTT
v_call: TRBV7-3
clone_size: few
d_call: .
j_call: TRBJ1-5

cdr3_aa: CASSKAIGYTF
cdr3_nt: TGTGCCAGTAGTAAAGCAATCGGCTACACCTTC
v_call: TRBV19
clone_size: .
d_call: .
j_call: TRBJ1-2

cdr3_aa: CASSSGPSYGYTF
cdr3_nt: TGTGCCAGCAGCTCGGGACCGAGCTATGGCTACACCTTC
v_call: TRBV7-3
clone_size: many
d_call: .
j_call: TRBJ1-2

cdr3_aa: CASKKGLADPTQYF
cdr3_nt: TGTGCCAGCAAAAAAGGACTAGCGGACCCGACCCAGTACTTC
v_call: TRBV2
clone_size: once
d_call: TRBD2
j_call: TRBJ2-5